Below, 8 T cell receptor beta chains from the same sample are listed, as sequenced in a study of blood T cell repertoires in COVID-19. Only in-frame clones appear in the TCRdb table, and some are missing; sequencing was by immunoSEQ multiplex PCR. The top ten clones hold 6.2% of a sample with 250,000 or so clones, roughly nine tenths of them seen once. Sequenced material: peripheral blood. The receptor source for this set is a man in his sixties with acute or convalescent COVID-19.

The chain combines TRBV10-3 with TRBJ2-7; D is uncertain. V dropped 1 base and J dropped 2 bases, with 15 bases sitting between them. The CDR3 loop spans 16 amino acids. Germline lookup yields CDR1 ENHRY and CDR2 SYGVKD. The CDR3 spells CAISEFLATLAYEQYF. DNA for the CDR3: TGTGCCATCAGTGAGTTTTTGGCCACATTGGCCTACGAGCAGTACTTC.

The chain is built from TRBV7-9 and TRBJ1-1; D gene unclear. CDR3 length equals 13 residues. Germline CDR1 SEHNR, CDR2 FQNEAQ (reference sequence). V lost 4 bases, J lost 4 bases, and 10 bases lay in between. In DNA form, the CDR3 reads TGTGCCAGCAGCTCGGTGGTCGGCACTGAAGCTTTCTTT. Translated, it gives CASSSVVGTEAFF.

This clone was found once. V usage is TRBV4-1 and J usage is TRBJ1-1; tentatively, D is TRBD1 (6 bases). Trimming stripped 2 bases from V and 1 base from J, with 11 bases between. Germline CDR1 MGHRA, CDR2 YSYEKL. This CDR3 contains 15 residues. This chain's CDR3 is CASSQPGTWNTEAFF. CDR3 DNA: TGCGCCAGCAGCCAACCCGGGACATGGAACACTGAAGCTTTCTTT.

The chain is built from TRBV28 and TRBJ1-2, with a tentative D call TRBD1 (5 bases). From germline, CDR1 is MDHEN and CDR2 SYDVKM. V lost 2 bases, J lost 8 bases, and 12 bases lay in between. The CDR3 consists of 13 residues. The CDR3 DNA reads as TGTGCCAGCAGTTTAGTAGGGGAGGGAGGCTACACCTTC. Translated: CASSLVGEGGYTF.

The gene calls are TRBV19 and TRBJ2-7; 7 bases match TRBD1. V shed 4 bases, J shed 3 bases, and the junction held 3 bases outside the gene matches. This CDR3 region has 13 residues. Germline V lookup: CDR1 LNHDA, CDR2 SQIVND (reference sequence). CDR3 nucleotides: TGTGCCAGTAGTACGAGACAGGGCTACGAGCAGTACTTC. Translation: CASSTRQGYEQYF.

This clone was seen many times. The rearrangement links TRBV2 to TRBJ2-2; TRBD2 agrees at 14 bases. The V gene end was trimmed by 6 bases and the J gene end by 6 bases; junction bases not matched to a gene: 6. Germline V CDR1 and CDR2: SNHLY, FYNNEI. This CDR3 spans 16 amino acids. The CDR3 coding sequence is TGTGCCAGCAGCCCGGAGGGACTAGCGGGAGCCGGGGAGCTGTTTTTT. This codes for CASSPEGLAGAGELFF. Filled out from reference TRBV2 and TRBJ2-2, the complete variable domain reads EPEVTQTPSHQVTQMGQEVILRCVPISNHLYFYWYRQILGQKVEFLVSFYNNEISEKSEIFDDQFSVERPDGSNFTLKIRSTKLEDSAMYFCASSPEGLAGAGELFFGEGSRLTVL.

V gene TRBV3-1 (or the pseudogene TRBV3-2) combines with J gene TRBJ1-5, with D uncertain. CDR1 LGHDT and CDR2 YNNKEL come from the germline V gene (reference sequence). This CDR3 has 17 residues. V lost 0 bases, J lost 2 bases, and 14 bases lay in between. CDR3: CASSQEYSLPRNQPQHF. The DNA of the CDR3 is TGTGCCAGCAGCCAAGAATACTCTCTCCCCCGCAATCAGCCCCAGCATTTT.

The V and J genes are TRBV6-5 and TRBJ2-5; D is possibly TRBD2 (5 bases). The CDR3 spans 14 residues. The germline CDR1 and CDR2 sequences are MNHEY and SVGAGI. Trimming cost V 6 bases and J 4 bases, with 15 bases left between them. Here the CDR3 DNA reads TGTGCCAGCAGCCCCGGGATAGAAAGAGAGACCCAGTACTTC. As protein: CASSPGIERETQYF.